This TCR beta chain appears in the sequencing data of a study of blood T cells in healthy people across ages. Overall study: Template switching retrieved approximately one barcoded beta molecule for each two T cells.

About this clonotype: The antigen is not known.

Germline CDR1 is SGHRS and CDR2 is YFSETQ. This CDR3 is 16 amino acids long. The ends were cut back, 1 base at V and 5 bases at J, with 16 bases in the middle. Donation came from healthy Caucasian individuals in Russia who were aged 6 to 90. Findings of the study overall: With age, beta diversity per million T cells declined roughly linearly, significantly by 40.

Primed by a sample-barcoded 5' primer and a J-beta primer mix, a second PCR proceeded for about 7 to 12 cycles. TCRdb analysed the 5' RACE reads with MiXCR anew, one entry per CDR3 protein. The sample carries 800,000 to 900,000 distinct CDR3 sequences, around 68% recorded once. The source of this sequence is a man under 40 in good health. Sequenced material: blood. The chain couples TRBV5-1 to TRBJ2-1, with D possibly matching TRBD2 (5 bases). The CDR3: CASSLLDSSWDNEQFF. Written as DNA, the CDR3 is TGCGCCAGCAGCTTGTTGGACTCCTCTTGGGACAATGAGCAGTTCTTC.